These T cell receptor beta chains were read from a single sample in a study of PD-1 blockade in classical Hodgkin lymphoma. Profiled with immunoSEQ multiplex PCR; TCRdb holds only in-frame clones, not every one. The sample has about 22,000 clones, around 82% seen once. The specimen comprised peripheral blood mononuclear cells (PBMCs), sampled before the second cycle of nivolumab. The source is a human donor with classical Hodgkin lymphoma. The CDR3 runs from the conserved cysteine through the conserved F or W. Fields, in order: J gene, V gene, CDR3 protein.

>TRBJ2-1|TRBV4-1
CASSQVLLLAGGNEQFF
>TRBJ2-5|TRBV19
CASSISGGWQETQYF
>TRBJ1-2|TRBV7-2
CATQLWAYGYTF
>TRBJ2-3|TRBV10-2
CASSESGRADTQYF
>TRBJ2-2|TRBV25-1
CASSEAGRAAGELFF
>TRBJ2-6|TRBV19
CASSIRAGTSSGANVLTF
>TRBJ1-5|TRBV7-9
CASSLGQVQPQHF
>TRBJ1-1|TRBV20-1
CSATRTGEAFF
>TRBJ1-2|TRBV5-1
CASSLTGSGYTF
>TRBJ2-3|TRBV27
CASSFLAGVRDTQYF
>TRBJ1-3|TRBV11-2
CASSLVGRASGNTIYF
>TRBJ2-1|TRBV2
CASSTYNEQFF
>TRBJ2-7|TRBV6-1
CASSEPLRVGFF
>TRBJ2-7|TRBV19
CASTPQVGDTYEQYF
>TRBJ2-3|TRBV10-3
CAISDPKTPRGDTQYF